Below are 4 T cell receptor beta chains sequenced from a single sample in a study of T cell responses to AZD1222 COVID-19 vaccine. The assay was immunoSEQ multiplex PCR, and TCRdb's table has in-frame clones only and misses some. The table shows fewer than 130,000 clones, with about nine tenths occurring only once. The starting material was peripheral blood, obtained 28 days after the second AZD1222 dose. These receptor sequences come from an adult who received the AZD1222 COVID-19 vaccine.

V gene TRBV5-1 combines with J gene TRBJ1-1, with D perhaps matching TRBD1 (5 bases). Germline V gene lookup returns CDR1 SGHRS and CDR2 YFSETQ. V lost 4 bases, J lost 3 bases, and 13 bases lay in between. This CDR3 has 14 amino acids. This chain's CDR3 is CASSLDTKYTEAFF. The CDR3 DNA sequence: TGCGCCAGCAGCCTGGACACAAAATACACTGAAGCTTTCTTT.

Concerning this clone: This specimen includes other DNA sequences encoding the same CDR3. The chain is built from TRBV29-1 and TRBJ2-5; tentative D call: TRBD1 (5 bases). Per the germline V gene, CDR1 is SQVTM and CDR2 is ANQGSEA. The V end lost 6 bases, the J end lost 3 bases, and 5 bases lay between the germline ends. The CDR3 is made up of 10 amino acids. The CDR3 is CSVREETQYF. In DNA form, the CDR3 reads TGCAGCGTCAGGGAAGAGACCCAGTACTTC.

The J gene is TRBJ2-3, the V gene TRBV11-3; no clear D. V lost 5 bases and J lost 6, with 15 bases in between. Germline V gene lookup returns CDR1 SGHNT and CDR2 YENEEA. The CDR3 runs 14 residues. The CDR3 spells CASSPGPSRDTQYF. The CDR3 DNA reads TGTGCCAGCAGCCCAGGACCAAGCCGGGATACGCAGTATTTT.

The rearrangement links TRBV5-1 to TRBJ2-3, with 7 bases aligning to TRBD1. The germline CDR1 and CDR2 sequences are SGHRS and YFSETQ. The J segment lost 0 bases and the V segment lost 4 bases, leaving 5 bases of the junction unmatched. This CDR3 comprises 15 residues. CDR3 residues: CASSQGQRSTDTQYF. Here the CDR3 DNA reads TGCGCCAGCAGCCAGGGACAGCGAAGCACAGATACGCAGTATTTT.